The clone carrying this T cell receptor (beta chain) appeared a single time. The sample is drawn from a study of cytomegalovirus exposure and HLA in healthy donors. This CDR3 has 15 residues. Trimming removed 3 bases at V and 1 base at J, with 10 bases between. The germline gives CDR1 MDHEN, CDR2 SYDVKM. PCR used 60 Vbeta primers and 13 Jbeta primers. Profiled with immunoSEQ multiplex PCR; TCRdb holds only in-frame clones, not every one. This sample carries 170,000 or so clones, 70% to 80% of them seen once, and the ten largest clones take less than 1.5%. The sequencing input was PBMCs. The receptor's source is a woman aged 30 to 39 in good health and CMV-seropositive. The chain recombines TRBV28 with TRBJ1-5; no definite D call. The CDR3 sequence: CASSFQAGSNQPQHF. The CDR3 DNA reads TGTGCCAGCAGTTTCCAAGCCGGGAGCAATCAGCCCCAGCATTTT.